One sample yielded the 5 T cell receptor beta chains listed below, sequenced in a study of OX40 agonist ivuxolimab in advanced cancers. Only in-frame clones appear in the TCRdb table, and some are missing; sequencing was by immunoSEQ multiplex PCR. The sample records tens of thousands of clones, around 93% being singletons. The sample was CD4+ or CD8+ T cells sorted from blood, taken in a trial of the OX40 agonist ivuxolimab. The receptors were gathered from an adult with an advanced solid tumor such as melanoma, head and neck, liver or kidney cancer.

V and J are TRBV9 and TRBJ2-7, with 9 positions matching TRBD1. J was trimmed by 5 bases and V by 3 bases; bases with no gene match: 9. The germline CDR1 and CDR2 sequences are SGDLS and YYNGEE. The CDR3 extends over 15 amino acids. This chain's CDR3 is CASSESGTGTNEQYF. The CDR3 DNA follows: TGTGCCAGCAGCGAGTCCGGGACAGGGACCAACGAGCAGTACTTC. Variable domain in full (rest from reference TRBV9 and TRBJ2-7): DSGVTQTPKHLITATGQRVTLRCSPRSGDLSVYWYQQSLDQGLQFLIQYYNGEERAKGNILERFSAQQFPDLHSELNLSSLELGDSALYFCASSESGTGTNEQYFGPGTRLTVT.

The chain's CDR3 is CASSAFSGANVLTF. In DNA form, the CDR3 reads TGTGCCAGCAGCGCCTTTTCTGGGGCCAACGTCCTGACTTTC. This chain uses TRBV9 with TRBJ2-6; no reliable D call. Per germline, CDR1 SGDLS and CDR2 YYNGEE. The CDR3 has 14 amino acids. Trimming shortened V by 3 bases and J by 1 base, and 5 bases separated the two germline ends.

This clone was detected a few times. V and J are TRBV5-1 and TRBJ1-2, with D unclear. Germline V CDR1 and CDR2: SGHRS, YFSETQ. Trimming shortened V by 6 bases and J by 1 base, and 10 bases separated the two germline ends. The CDR3 runs to 13 residues. CDR3 sequence: CASNGPDNYGYTF. Written as DNA, the CDR3 is TGCGCCAGCAACGGGCCCGATAACTATGGCTACACCTTC.

This clone came up once. V and J are TRBV4-3 and TRBJ1-1; D uncertain. The V and J ends lost 0 bases and 2 bases respectively, with 7 bases between them. Germline V gene lookup returns CDR1 LGHNA and CDR2 YSLEER. The CDR3 has 14 amino acids. The CDR3 region has the DNA TGCGCCAGCAGCCAAGATCCGGAAAACACTGAAGCTTTCTTT. Amino acids: CASSQDPENTEAFF.

This rearrangement joins TRBV5-6 to TRBJ1-4, with no clear D. V gave up 2 bases and J gave up 4 bases, with 9 bases separating them. The CDR3 is made up of 14 amino acids. The germline gives CDR1 SGHDT, CDR2 YYEEEE. The CDR3 DNA reads as TGTGCCAGCAGCTTTCATGTTGGTAATGAAAAACTGTTTTTT. Its protein product is CASSFHVGNEKLFF.